The T cell receptor (beta chain) under discussion was sequenced for a study of shared clonotypes between healthy human individuals. Study-wide findings and caveats: Only blood underwent sampling, and tissue repertoires likely differ.

This CDR3 comprises 16 residues. Germline V gene sequence: CDR1 WNHNN, CDR2 SYGVQD (reference sequence). With 6 bases clipped from V and 2 bases from J, the junction kept 11 bases outside the gene matches. Across several immunoSEQ plates, the genomic DNA of each subset was split evenly. Assay used: immunoSEQ multiplex PCR; TCRdb lists only in-frame clones, some missing. The data contain about 710,000 clones, 55% to 80% of them singletons. The donors, healthy adults who were HIV-negative, had experienced no recent acute infections or vaccinations. CD45RA-negative memory and CD45RA+ naive subsets were split from the CD4+ cells. In the case of this clone: Its target is not known.

This chain connects TRBV10-1 to TRBJ2-7; 9 bases agree with TRBD2. This sequence was found in a woman in her 30s in good health. The sequencing input was memory CD4+ T cells sorted from blood. Subset of the sample: CD45RA-negative fraction. The CDR3 region has the DNA TGCGCCAGCAGGGCCCGGGAGAGCGGGAGGACCTACGAGCAGTACTTC. Its protein product is CASRARESGRTYEQYF.